Here is one T cell receptor (beta chain) with its context. The antigen remains undetermined. The CDR3 runs 14 residues. In germline, CDR1 is SGHDT, CDR2 YYEEEE. Germline trimming cut 0 bases from V and 6 bases from J; bases unmatched to any gene: 1. Clones were sequenced by immunoSEQ multiplex PCR, and TCRdb holds only the in-frame ones, with some missing. The sample yields roughly 68,000 clones, 85% to 90% seen once. The data belong to a study of OX40 agonist ivuxolimab in advanced cancers. General study results and limits: CD4+ and CD8+ T cells in blood underwent clonal expansion by week 6 at 0.1 to 3.0 mg/kg.

The receptor comes from an adult with an advanced solid tumor such as melanoma, head and neck, liver or kidney cancer. Sequencing was performed on CD4+ or CD8+ T cells sorted from blood, taken in a trial of the OX40 agonist ivuxolimab. The chain has TRBV5-6 and TRBJ2-7, with 12 positions matching TRBD2. CDR3 in DNA: TGTGCCAGCAGCTTGGGACTAGCGGGGGTCGAGCAGTACTTC. Protein: CASSLGLAGVEQYF.